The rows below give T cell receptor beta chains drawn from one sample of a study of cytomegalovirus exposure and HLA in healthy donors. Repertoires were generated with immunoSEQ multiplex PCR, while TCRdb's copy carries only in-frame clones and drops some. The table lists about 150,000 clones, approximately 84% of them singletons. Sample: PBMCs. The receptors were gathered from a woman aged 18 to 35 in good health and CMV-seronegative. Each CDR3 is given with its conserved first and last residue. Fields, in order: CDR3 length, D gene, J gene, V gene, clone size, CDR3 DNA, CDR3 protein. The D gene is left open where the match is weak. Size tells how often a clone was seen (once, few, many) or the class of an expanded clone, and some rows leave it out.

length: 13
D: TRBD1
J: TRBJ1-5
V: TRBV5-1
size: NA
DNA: TGCGCCAGCAGCCAAACAGGGGATCAGCCCCAGCATTTT
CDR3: CASSQTGDQPQHF

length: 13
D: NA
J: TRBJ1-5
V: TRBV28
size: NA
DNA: TGTGCCAGCCGGAGTGAGGGCTATCAGCCCCAGCATTTT
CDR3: CASRSEGYQPQHF

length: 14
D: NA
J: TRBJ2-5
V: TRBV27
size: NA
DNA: TGTGCCAGCAGTCGATGGAGCTTCCAAGAGACCCAGTACTTC
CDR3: CASSRWSFQETQYF

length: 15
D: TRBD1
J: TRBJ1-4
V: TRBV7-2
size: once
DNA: TGTGCCAGCAGCCCGGACAGGGGGCTTGGTGAAAAACTGTTTTTT
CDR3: CASSPDRGLGEKLFF

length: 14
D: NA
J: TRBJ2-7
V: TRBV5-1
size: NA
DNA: TGCGCCAGCAGCTTGTCCGATAGCTCCTACGAGCAGTACTTC
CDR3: CASSLSDSSYEQYF

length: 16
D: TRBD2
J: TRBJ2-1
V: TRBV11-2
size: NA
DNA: TGTGCCAGCAGTCCGGGTGGTAGCGGGAGATATGATGAGCAGTTCTTC
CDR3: CASSPGGSGRYDEQFF

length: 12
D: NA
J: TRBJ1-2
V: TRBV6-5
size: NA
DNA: TGTGCCAGCAGCCCAGGGTTGAGGGGCTACACCTTC
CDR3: CASSPGLRGYTF

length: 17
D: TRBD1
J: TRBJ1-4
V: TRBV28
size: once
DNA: TGTGCCAGCAGTCTCTCAACAGGGGGCATAACTAATGAAAAACTGTTTTTT
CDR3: CASSLSTGGITNEKLFF

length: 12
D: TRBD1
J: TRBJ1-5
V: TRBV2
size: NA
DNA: TGTGCCAGCAGTGGGGACAGTGCGCCCCAGCATTTT
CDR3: CASSGDSAPQHF

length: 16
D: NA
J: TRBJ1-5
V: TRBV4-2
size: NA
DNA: TGTGCCAGCAGCCAAGATCTGGGGCGTGTCAATCAGCCCCAGCATTTT
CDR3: CASSQDLGRVNQPQHF

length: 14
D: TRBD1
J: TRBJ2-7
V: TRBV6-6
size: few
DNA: TGTGCCAGCAGTCCCCCGGGACAGGGCCACGAGCAGTACTTC
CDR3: CASSPPGQGHEQYF

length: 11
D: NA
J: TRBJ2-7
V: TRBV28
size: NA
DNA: TGTGCCAGCAGTTCCCCGCGGTACCAGTACTTC
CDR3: CASSSPRYQYF

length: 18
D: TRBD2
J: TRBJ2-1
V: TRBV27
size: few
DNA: TGTGCCAGCAGTTTATTCTCACTAGCGGGATGGTCCTACAATGAGCAGTTCTTC
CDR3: CASSLFSLAGWSYNEQFF

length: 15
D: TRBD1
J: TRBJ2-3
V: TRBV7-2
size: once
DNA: TGTGCCAGCAGCCCAGGGACAGGGGGGATGAATACGCAGTATTTT
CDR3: CASSPGTGGMNTQYF

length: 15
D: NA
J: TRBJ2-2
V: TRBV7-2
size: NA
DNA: TGTGCCAGCAGCTTAGCCCGGGGTCGGACCGGGGAGCTGTTTTTT
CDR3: CASSLARGRTGELFF

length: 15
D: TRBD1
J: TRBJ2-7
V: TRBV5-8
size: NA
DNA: TGTGCCAGCAGCTTCCTACGACAGGGGGCACACGAGCAGTACTTC
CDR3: CASSFLRQGAHEQYF

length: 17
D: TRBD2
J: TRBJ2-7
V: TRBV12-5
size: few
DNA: TGTGCTAGTGGTTCTCCCGGACTAGCGGGGGGGCAGTACGAGCAGTACTTC
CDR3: CASGSPGLAGGQYEQYF

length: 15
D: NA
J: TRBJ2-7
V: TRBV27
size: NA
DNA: TGTGCCAGCAGTTTATCGCGGGGTAAGGTCTACGAGCAGTACTTC
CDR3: CASSLSRGKVYEQYF

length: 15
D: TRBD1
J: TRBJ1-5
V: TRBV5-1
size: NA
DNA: TGCGCCAGCAGCGCTACAGGGGGCTTGGGTCAGCCCCAGCATTTT
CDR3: CASSATGGLGQPQHF

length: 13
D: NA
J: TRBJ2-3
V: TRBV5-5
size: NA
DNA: TGTGCCAGCAGCACGCCCGGGACAGATACGCAGTATTTT
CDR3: CASSTPGTDTQYF

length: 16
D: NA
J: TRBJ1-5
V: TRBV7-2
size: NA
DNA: TGTGCCAGCAGCTTGACGACCCGGGGAAGCAATCAGCCCCAGCATTTT
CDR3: CASSLTTRGSNQPQHF

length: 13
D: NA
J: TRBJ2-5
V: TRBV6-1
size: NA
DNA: TGTGCCAGCGGGGACACCCTCCAAGAGACCCAGTACTTC
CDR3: CASGDTLQETQYF

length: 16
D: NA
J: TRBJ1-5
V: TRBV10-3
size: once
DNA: TGTGCCATCAGTGAAGGGGTCGGAGTGGGCAATCAGCCCCAGCATTTT
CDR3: CAISEGVGVGNQPQHF

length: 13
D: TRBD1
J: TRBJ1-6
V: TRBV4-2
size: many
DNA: TGTGCCAGCAGCCGGGACAGTAATTCACCCCTCCACTTT
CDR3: CASSRDSNSPLHF

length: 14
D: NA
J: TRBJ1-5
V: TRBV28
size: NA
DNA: TGTGCCAGCCACAAGTGGGGGGGGGATCAGCCCCAGCATTTT
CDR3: CASHKWGGDQPQHF

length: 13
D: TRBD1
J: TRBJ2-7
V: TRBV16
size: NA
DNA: TGTGCCAGCAGCAAAGACAGGGCTAGCGAGCAGTACTTC
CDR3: CASSKDRASEQYF

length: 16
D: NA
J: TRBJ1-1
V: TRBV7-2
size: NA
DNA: TGTGCCAGCAGCTTACCCGCCGATTGGAGGAACACTGAAGCTTTCTTT
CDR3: CASSLPADWRNTEAFF

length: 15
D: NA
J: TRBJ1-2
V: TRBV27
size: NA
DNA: TGTGCCAGCAGTTTATTGAACCCCCAGGTACATGGCTACACCTTC
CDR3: CASSLLNPQVHGYTF

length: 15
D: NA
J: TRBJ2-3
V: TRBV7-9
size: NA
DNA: TGTGCCAGCAGCTTAGACGGGAGAGGCACAGATACGCAGTATTTT
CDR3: CASSLDGRGTDTQYF

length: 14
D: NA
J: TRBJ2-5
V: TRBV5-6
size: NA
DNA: TGTGCCAGCAGCTTGGCCATGGCAGGAGAGACCCAGTACTTC
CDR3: CASSLAMAGETQYF

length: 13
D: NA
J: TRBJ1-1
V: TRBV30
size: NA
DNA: TGTGCTTTCGAGACAGTCTGGAGCACTGAAGCTTTCTTT
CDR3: CAFETVWSTEAFF